This T cell receptor beta chain stems from a study of beta chain features in type 1 diabetes (dated by TCRdb to 2016 to 2019). In the study overall: Mean age, gender distribution, total cell number and subset yield did not differ between patients and healthy donors. A total of 107,917,701 sorted cells were examined across all samples, and RNA yield correlated strongly with the number of cells per subset. In the study, recently diagnosed type 1 diabetes patients and matched healthy donors were compared on the TCRB repertoires of their sorted circulating CD4+ T cell subsets. Regulatory and stem cell-like memory subsets were obtained from only 8 patients and about 8 healthy donors, while naive and central memory subsets were obtained from all 28 donors.

Including the terminal cysteine and phenylalanine, the CDR3 comprises 13 residues. Of all the DNA, just the CDR3 is kept, 39 bases in frame from base 1. Deletion took 2 bases off V and 8 bases off J, with a span of 10 bases between the germline ends. CDR1 and CDR2 are drawn from the germline V gene (reference sequence): SEHNR, FQNEAQ. The entire isolated RNA was reverse transcribed using the High Capacity cDNA Reverse Transcription Kit, and thus expressed TCRB transcripts were sequenced. Deep immunoSEQ sequencing was performed on naive, central memory and regulatory T cell samples, with an average of roughly 3.5 million total reads per sample. Sorted cells were lysed in RLT buffer, and RNA was extracted using DNase-treated RNeasy Micro or Mini kits according to cell number. Each cell subset was processed on its own to prevent cross-contamination, while patient and healthy donor samples were processed together. TCRB sequences were amplified from cDNA with the immunoSEQ multiplex PCR, producing 87-bp fragments spanning the CDR3 region. Sequencing of the amplicons was done on the Illumina HiSeq platform. Per the original workflow: PCR bias was corrected computationally using synthetic template baselines, and reads within Hamming distance 2 were collapsed, with unmergeable singletons discarded. Reads were aligned to IMGT to assign V, D and J genes, CDR3 length, and insertions or deletions at six rearrangement sites. Clonotype counts were normalized to sorted cell number within each subset before computing true diversity and Gini coefficients with the tcR R package. Repertoire sharing was quantified using the overlap coefficient calculated on TCRB nucleotide sequences. Out-of-frame TCRB sequences from naive cells were analyzed as a proxy for the pre-selection repertoire. TCRdb obtained this table from immuneACCESS and retained in-frame rearrangements with V and J assigned. These tables miss some clones; where compared with another copy, unresolved V genes account for less than half of the shortfall, and the remainder is unexplained. That table gives V, J and clone size, and the DNA gave D and trimming. For this sample there are around 240,000 clones; roughly 17% appear just once. Approximately 0.086% of the sample goes to the ten largest clones.

A single peripheral blood draw of around 100 mL on average was collected from each donor into heparinised tubes. Using a panel that included CD45RO, CCR7, CD25, CD127, CD95 and CD27, naive, central memory, regulatory and stem cell-like memory CD4+ T cells were sorted on a BD FACSAria II. Every sorted population had a purity above 95%. Right away, PBMCs were isolated by Lymphoprep density gradient centrifugation and were stained directly, with no culture step. So that batch effects would be minimized, each experiment stained and sorted samples in pairs, pairing one healthy donor with one patient. This clone is a singleton in its sample. Its binding antigen is unknown. Base qualities were left out, and no much larger clone turns up one base away. The paper as a whole reports these results and caveats: Because cDNA was sequenced instead of genomic DNA, highly expressing activated cells could be over-represented, though the groups showed no difference in activation or CD3 levels. Shorter templates might be favored by PCR, yet because patient and control samples were amplified and corrected together, any such skew would affect both groups equally. At VDJ recombination sites, type 1 diabetes patients had fewer insertions and more deleted nucleotides, which implies abnormalities in thymic rearrangement. Because small numbers of individuals were included in the HLA sub-analyses, any influence of HLA type on TCRB rearrangement was left unresolved. Naive, central memory and regulatory TCRB repertoires appeared more similar among patients than among healthy donors. Type 1 diabetes patients showed a moderate but significant shortening of TCRB CDR3 length in all four CD4+ subsets.

This chain is built from TRBV7-9 and TRBJ2-1, with a weak D call of TRBD1 (6 bases match). This sequence was found in a man aged 30-40 years with type 1 diabetes. The sample consisted of naive CD4+ T cells from blood. According to the study, the label for this sample's cell subset or site signals: true naive CD4+ T cells. The bases read TGTGCCAGCAGCTTAAGGGGGAACGATGAGCAGTTCTTC. Its translation reads: CASSLRGNDEQFF. With the portions outside the CDR3 filled from the reference TRBV7-9 and TRBJ2-1 genes, the complete variable region becomes DTGVSQNPRHKITKRGQNVTFRCDPISEHNRLYWYRQTLGQGPEFLTYFQNEAQLEKSRLLSDRFSAERPKGSFSTLEIQRTEQGDSAMYLCASSLRGNDEQFFGPGTRLTVL.